This entry lists 10 T cell receptor beta chains sequenced from one sample in a study of cytotoxic CD8 clonotypes in ibrutinib-treated CLL. Method: immunoSEQ multiplex PCR; TCRdb's copy keeps in-frame clones and lacks some. This table has around 200,000 clones, roughly three quarters appearing once. The sample here was PBMCs, taken after 12 months of ibrutinib treatment. All receptors derive from a human donor with chronic lymphocytic leukemia.

The chain links TRBV7-9 to TRBJ2-3; D remains ambiguous. Germline CDR1 reads SEHNR; CDR2 reads FQNEAQ (reference sequence). V was shortened by 5 bases and J by 1 base, with 10 bases between the two germline ends. The CDR3 has 14 residues. The CDR3 region is CASSPRRGTDTQYF. CDR3 sequence (DNA): TGTGCCAGCAGCCCTCGTCGTGGCACAGATACGCAGTATTTT.

A few counts support this clone. The chain combines TRBV6-5 with TRBJ1-3, with D possibly being TRBD1 (6 bases). The CDR3 sequence is 12 residues long. Germline CDR1 MNHEY, CDR2 SVGAGI. The V and J ends lost 3 bases and 10 bases respectively, with 10 bases between them. CDR3: CASSYAGETIYF. The CDR3 DNA reads TGTGCCAGCAGTTATGCAGGGGAAACCATATATTTT.

The chain is built from TRBV27 and TRBJ1-2; 7 bases are shared with TRBD1. The junction had 8 bases not matched to a gene; V was cut back by 4 bases and J by 0 bases. Germline loops: CDR1 MNHEY, CDR2 SMNVEV (reference sequence). This CDR3 is 16 amino acids long. The CDR3 spells CASSSRQGSANYGYTF. CDR3 sequence (DNA): TGTGCCAGCAGTTCCCGACAGGGATCGGCTAACTATGGCTACACCTTC.

This clone has a handful of counts. The V gene is TRBV29-1, the J gene TRBJ1-1; D gene unclear. Trimming pared 3 bases from V and 7 bases from J, leaving 15 bases between. Germline V CDR1 and CDR2: SQVTM, ANQGSEA. The CDR3 totals 13 residues. CDR3: CSVDSLGGDEAFF. Here the CDR3 DNA reads TGCAGCGTTGACTCGTTGGGCGGGGATGAAGCTTTCTTT.

V and J are TRBV20-1 and TRBJ2-7; no firm D call. CDR1 and CDR2 from the germline V gene are DFQATT and SNEGSKA (reference sequence). CDR3 length equals 10 residues. Trimming removed 4 bases from V and 12 bases from J, with 13 bases in between. In nucleotides, the CDR3 is TGCAGTGCTAAAGGGCCCCTTTTGTACTTC. This codes for CSAKGPLLYF.

The chain uses TRBV27 and TRBJ2-7; 10 bases align to TRBD1. V shed 5 bases and J 4 bases; nucleotides not matched to a gene: 8. The CDR3 runs 15 residues. Germline CDR1 and CDR2: MNHEY and SMNVEV (reference sequence). The CDR3, as DNA: TGTGCCAGCAGTCCCGGGACAGGGGCGATTTACGAGCAGTACTTC. Its translation: CASSPGTGAIYEQYF.

The rearrangement uses TRBV9 and TRBJ2-7; D may be TRBD1 (6 bases). Trimming stripped 4 bases from V and 2 bases from J, with 13 bases between. The CDR3 length is 14 residues. From germline, CDR1 is SGDLS and CDR2 YYNGEE. The CDR3: CASSRGRGTYEQYF. In nucleotides, the CDR3 is TGTGCCAGCAGCAGAGGCAGGGGAACCTACGAGCAGTACTTC. Based on the CDR3 plus reference TRBV9 and TRBJ2-7, the full variable domain is DSGVTQTPKHLITATGQRVTLRCSPRSGDLSVYWYQQSLDQGLQFLIQYYNGEERAKGNILERFSAQQFPDLHSELNLSSLELGDSALYFCASSRGRGTYEQYFGPGTRLTVT.

The V and J genes are TRBV5-1 and TRBJ2-1; 8 nucleotides agree with TRBD2. The V gene end was trimmed by 4 bases and the J gene end by 0 bases; junction bases not matched to a gene: 0. The V gene's germline CDR1 is SGHRS and CDR2 YFSETQ. The CDR3 is 14 amino acids. The CDR3 coding sequence is TGCGCCAGCAGCGGGACTAGCTCCTACAATGAGCAGTTCTTC. This translates into CASSGTSSYNEQFF. Full variable domain (rest looked up from reference TRBV5-1 and TRBJ2-1): KAGVTQTPRYLIKTRGQQVTLSCSPISGHRSVSWYQQTPGQGLQFLFEYFSETQRNKGNFPGRFSGRQFSNSRSEMNVSTLELGDSALYLCASSGTSSYNEQFFGPGTRLTVL.

Comments on this clone: This CDR3 is also generated by other DNA sequences in the sample. The chain links TRBV18 to TRBJ2-7, with D perhaps matching TRBD1 (5 bases). The CDR3 has 11 residues. The V and J ends lost 3 bases and 5 bases respectively, with 5 bases between them. Germline-derived CDR1 and CDR2 are KGHSH and LQKENI. CDR3 DNA: TGTGCCAGCTCACCCAGGGACGAGCAGTACTTC. This gives the protein CASSPRDEQYF.

The chain employs TRBV2 and TRBJ1-6; TRBD1 agrees at 7 bases. CDR1 is SNHLY, CDR2 FYNNEI, per germline. V lost 8 bases to trimming and J lost 5 bases; unmatched junction nucleotides: 6. This CDR3 is built from 14 residues. This chain's CDR3 is CASCGQADNSPLHF. CDR3 nucleotides: TGTGCCAGCTGTGGACAGGCGGATAATTCACCCCTCCACTTT.